One and the same sample provided the 16 T cell receptor beta chains below, sequenced in a study of T cells in Graves' hyperthyroidism and ophthalmopathy. Amplification targeted TCR beta CDR3 regions from RNA transcripts. An initial round of RT-PCR targeting the TCR CDR3 relied on the HTBI primer set. A single record per CDR3 protein comes from TCRdb applying MiXCR to the multiplex PCR reads. Of 550,000 to 600,000 distinct CDR3 sequences in the sample, roughly 46% were seen once. What was sequenced was peripheral blood or thyroid tissue (not recorded which). The receptors stem from an adult woman with Graves' disease, either hyperthyroidism or ophthalmopathy (not recorded which).

The gene calls are TRBV10-3 and TRBJ1-2, with 8 bases lining up with TRBD1. J gave up 4 bases and V 8 bases, and 3 bases lay outside the gene matches. The CDR3 runs to 12 residues. Looked up from germline, CDR1 is ENHRY and CDR2 is SYGVKD. The CDR3 bases are TGTGCCATCGGAGACAGGGGCTATGGCTACACCTTC. This encodes CAIGDRGYGYTF.

This clonotype was seen repeatedly, ten times or more. V gene TRBV5-1 combines with J gene TRBJ2-2; D uncertain. CDR1 is SGHRS and CDR2 is YFSETQ in the germline V gene. The CDR3 is made up of 13 amino acids. V was pared by 4 bases and J by 4 bases, with 8 bases between. The CDR3 loop reads CASSQDGTGELFF. CDR3 nucleotides: TGCGCCAGCAGCCAGGACGGCACCGGGGAGCTGTTTTTT.

CDR3 region: CASRGGYSGANVLTF. Here the CDR3 DNA reads TGTGCCAGCAGGGGGGGTTACTCTGGGGCCAACGTCCTGACTTTC. V gene TRBV2 combines with J gene TRBJ2-6; weak D call: TRBD2 (6 bases). The V end was cut by 6 bases, the J end by 0 bases, with 9 bases between. CDR3 length equals 15 residues. Germline CDR1 SNHLY, CDR2 FYNNEI.

This clonotype was detected ten times or more. This chain joins TRBV20-1 and TRBJ1-2; no definite D call. V dropped 0 bases and J dropped 4 bases, with 9 bases sitting between them. The germline gives CDR1 DFQATT, CDR2 SNEGSKA (reference sequence). This CDR3 is built from 13 residues. CDR3 region: CSARDIQIYGYTF. CDR3 bases: TGCAGTGCTAGAGATATACAGATCTATGGCTACACCTTC.

Many counts were recorded for this clonotype. CDR3 bases: TGTGCCAGCAGCCGACAGAAAGCAAAAGCTTTCTTT. Encoded protein: CASSRQKAKAFF. This chain connects TRBV5-6 to TRBJ1-1, with D tentatively TRBD1 (5 bases). V shed 4 bases and J shed 9 bases, with 13 bases lying between them. CDR1 SGHDT and CDR2 YYEEEE come from the germline V gene. CDR3 size: 12 residues.

This clonotype was seen ten or more times. The chain uses TRBV2 and TRBJ1-2; 10 bases align to TRBD1. Germline CDR1 and CDR2: SNHLY and FYNNEI. Trimming took 5 bases from V and 10 from J; bases not matched to a gene: 7. The CDR3 contains 13 residues. CDR3 loop: CASSPGQGRPYTF. In DNA, the CDR3 is TGTGCCAGCAGTCCGGGACAGGGGCGGCCCTACACCTTC.

This clonotype was found many times. V is TRBV20-1 and J is TRBJ1-5; D uncertain. Germline loops: CDR1 DFQATT, CDR2 SNEGSKA (reference sequence). The CDR3 consists of 12 residues. Trimming took off 3 bases at V and 6 bases at J, with 9 bases between the two ends. The CDR3 sequence is CSARGSGQPQHF. DNA of the CDR3: TGCAGTGCTAGGGGGAGCGGTCAGCCCCAGCATTTT.

The chain uses TRBV5-4 and TRBJ1-3, with D perhaps TRBD1 (5 bases). The V end lost 4 bases, the J end lost 0 bases, and 14 bases lay between the germline ends. The length of the CDR3 is 16 residues. The germline gives CDR1 SGHNT, CDR2 YYREEE (reference sequence). DNA for the CDR3: TGTGCCAGCAGCAACGCAGGGTTTGACTCTGGAAACACCATATATTTT. Translating it yields CASSNAGFDSGNTIYF. The variable domain in full, completed from reference TRBV5-4 and TRBJ1-3, reads ETGVTQSPTHLIKTRGQQVTLRCSSQSGHNTVSWYQQALGQGPQFIFQYYREEENGRGNFPPRFSGLQFPNYSSELNVNALELDDSALYLCASSNAGFDSGNTIYFGEGSWLTVV.

This clonotype was detected ten times or more. V is TRBV14 and J is TRBJ2-2; 9 bases line up with TRBD2. The ends lost 2 bases at V and 1 base at J; junction bases unmatched: 11. The germline gives CDR1 SGHDN, CDR2 FVKESK. The CDR3 sequence is 19 residues long. CDR3 residues: CASSQLRPTSGKNTGELFF. The CDR3 nucleotides read TGTGCCAGCAGCCAATTGAGACCGACTAGCGGAAAGAACACCGGGGAGCTGTTTTTT.

The V and J genes are TRBV9 and TRBJ2-5; 15 bases line up with TRBD2. The length of the CDR3 is 16 residues. CDR1 is SGDLS, CDR2 YYNGEE, per germline. V shed 4 bases, J shed 5 bases, and the junction held 6 bases outside the gene matches. The chain's CDR3 is CASSHRTSGGGETQYF. DNA of the CDR3: TGTGCCAGCAGCCATCGGACTAGCGGGGGGGGGGAGACCCAGTACTTC.

This clonotype showed up just a few times. J is TRBJ2-2 and V is TRBV4-1; D remains unclear. This CDR3 region has 16 residues. CDR1 MGHRA and CDR2 YSYEKL come from the germline V gene. The V and J ends lost 2 bases and 6 bases respectively, with 16 bases between them. The CDR3 region is CASSQSPYFMSGELFF. CDR3 coding DNA: TGCGCCAGCAGCCAAAGCCCCTATTTTATGTCCGGGGAGCTGTTTTTT.

At least ten counts were recorded for this clonotype. The chain couples TRBV28 to TRBJ2-6; D gene uncertain. The germline V gene encodes CDR1 MDHEN and CDR2 SYDVKM. The ends were cut back, 7 bases at V and 2 bases at J, with 6 bases in the middle. This CDR3 has 13 residues. CDR3 sequence reads: CASKRAGANVLTF. CDR3 DNA: TGTGCCAGCAAAAGGGCTGGGGCCAACGTCCTGACTTTC.

In regard to this clonotype: This clone may be a read error of a much larger clone one base away. The J gene is TRBJ2-7, the V gene TRBV2; TRBD1 aligns across 9 bases. Looked up from germline, CDR1 is SNHLY and CDR2 is FYNNEI. The CDR3 covers 14 residues. Germline trimming cut 5 bases from V and 4 bases from J; bases unmatched to any gene: 6. CDR3 in DNA: TGTGCCAGCAGTACCGGGACAGGGAAATACGAGCAGTACTTC. This encodes CASSTGTGKYEQYF.

This clonotype was counted ten times or more. The chain carries TRBV9 and TRBJ1-1; 7 bases align to TRBD1. This CDR3 has 13 amino acids. Germline CDR1 is SGDLS and CDR2 is YYNGEE. With 0 bases clipped from V and 9 bases from J, the junction kept 5 bases outside the gene matches. This CDR3 reads CASSVGGDRKAFF. DNA of the CDR3: TGTGCCAGCAGCGTAGGCGGGGACAGAAAAGCTTTCTTT.

This chain links TRBV27 with TRBJ2-7, with D uncertain. The CDR3 runs 15 residues. The germline gives CDR1 MNHEY, CDR2 SMNVEV (reference sequence). Trimming removed 2 bases from V and 6 bases from J, with 17 bases in between. CDR3 residues: CASSLRLNPGSEQYF. CDR3 bases: TGTGCCAGCAGTTTAAGGCTTAACCCAGGCAGCGAGCAGTACTTC.

This clonotype has ten or more counts. The V call is TRBV11-3, the J call TRBJ2-7; D perhaps matches TRBD2 (5 bases). Trimming pared 5 bases from V and 2 bases from J, leaving 19 bases between. The germline gives CDR1 SGHNT, CDR2 YENEEA. The CDR3 length is 16 residues. The CDR3: CASSPQGGGLTYEQYF. The CDR3, as DNA: TGTGCCAGCAGCCCCCAAGGAGGCGGTTTAACCTACGAGCAGTACTTC.